Following are 17 T cell receptor beta chains from one sample sequenced in a study of post-analysis software for immune sequencing data. Study-wide points: Five TRBV segments occurring more often in patients than controls included TRBV5-6, TRBV5-1 and TRBV20-1.

The library was made from cDNA and included unique molecular identifiers. In TCRdb, the PCR reads were re-called with MiXCR into one record per CDR3 protein. The profile covers hundreds of thousands of distinct CDR3 sequences, with around 27% appearing a single time and more than 0.55% taken by the ten largest. No antigen is known for these receptors. The specimen sequenced was blood. Source of these receptors: a girl aged 5-17 years with multiple sclerosis.

Remarks on this clonotype: Relative to the germline gene, one junction end is altered; a read error may explain this. The V and J genes are TRBV12-3 or TRBV12-4 and TRBJ2-6; D is unclear. The CDR3 sequence is 14 residues long. The CDR3 DNA follows: TGTGCCAGCAGTTTAATCCGTGGGTCTGACGTCCGGACTTTC. It translates to CASSLIRGSDVRTF.

The chain combines TRBV12-3 or TRBV12-4 with TRBJ1-6; D unresolved. The CDR3 is 14 residues long. Trimming stripped 3 bases from V and 7 bases from J, with 10 bases between. In nucleotides, the CDR3 is TGTGCCAGCAGTTTCCGGGCCCCAAATTCACCCCTCCACTTT. Amino acids: CASSFRAPNSPLHF.

The rearrangement joins TRBV7-9 to TRBJ2-5; D assignment may be TRBD1 or TRBD2 (6 bases each). The length of the CDR3 is 11 residues. CDR1 SEHNR and CDR2 FQNEAQ come from the germline V gene (reference sequence). CDR3 bases: TGTGGATGGGGGGCCACAGAGACCCAGTACTTC. Translating gives CGWGATETQYF.

The rearrangement uses TRBV11-2 and TRBJ1-4; D perhaps matches TRBD1 (5 bases). This CDR3 contains 14 residues. V was trimmed by 7 bases and J by 2 bases, leaving 11 bases between them. CDR1 is SGHAT, CDR2 FQNNGV, per germline. CDR3 bases: TGTGCCAGCATGCCGACAGCTACTAATGAAAAACTGTTTTTT. This sequence encodes CASMPTATNEKLFF.

A few counts support this clonotype. The V call is TRBV20-1, the J call TRBJ1-1; TRBD1 is a possible D gene (6 bases). Deletions cut 5 bases from V and 4 bases from J, with 17 bases between. CDR3 length: 14 residues. From germline, CDR1 is DFQATT and CDR2 SNEGSKA (reference sequence). The CDR3 nucleotides read TGCAGTGCTCGCGCCAGGGGAGCGAGCACTGAAGCTTTCTTT. It encodes CSARARGASTEAFF.

This clonotype was seen more than once but under ten times. The gene calls are TRBV29-1 and TRBJ1-1; no reliable D call. V lost 3 bases to trimming and J lost 1 base, with 3 bases between them. Germline assignment: CDR1 SQVTM and CDR2 ANQGSEA. CDR3 length equals 11 residues. The CDR3 sequence is CSVEPNTEAFF. The CDR3 nucleotides read TGCAGCGTTGAGCCGAACACTGAAGCTTTCTTT.

This clonotype turned up a few times. The J gene is TRBJ2-5, the V gene TRBV9; 10 bases are a match to TRBD2. CDR1 is SGDLS and CDR2 is YYNGEE in the germline V gene. The ends lost 3 bases at V and 4 bases at J; junction bases unmatched: 15. The CDR3 is 18 residues long. The CDR3 DNA is TGTGCCAGCAGCGAGACCCCCTGGCTAGCGGGAGCCCCAGAGACCCAGTACTTC. It translates to CASSETPWLAGAPETQYF.

The V gene is TRBV2, the J gene TRBJ1-1, with a weak D call TRBD1 (5 bases). The germline V gene encodes CDR1 SNHLY and CDR2 FYNNEI. The CDR3 covers 11 residues. V was pared by 6 bases and J by 6 bases, with 8 bases between. The CDR3 loop is CASRTGPEAFF. In DNA, the CDR3 is TGTGCCAGCAGAACGGGGCCTGAAGCTTTCTTT.

This clonotype was seen only a few times. The chain combines TRBV6-5 with TRBJ1-5; no definite D call. The CDR3 is made up of 14 amino acids. Germline V gene sequence: CDR1 MNHEY, CDR2 SVGAGI. Between the trimmed V and J ends, which lost 5 bases and 3 bases, there was a span of 11 bases. DNA of the CDR3: TGTGCCAGCAGTAGTGACGGAGCCAATCAGCCCCAGCATTTT. This encodes CASSSDGANQPQHF.

The chain recombines TRBV27 with TRBJ1-1, with D perhaps matching TRBD1 (6 bases). The germline V gene has CDR1 MNHEY and CDR2 SMNVEV (reference sequence). This CDR3 is 14 amino acids long. V was clipped by 4 bases and J by 4 bases, with 13 bases between them. The CDR3 region has the DNA TGTGCCAGCAGTTCCCTGGGGGGCGGCACTGAAGCTTTCTTT. Its translation is CASSSLGGGTEAFF.

The chain is built from TRBV28 and TRBJ2-7; D is unclear. This CDR3 has 15 residues. Germline V lookup: CDR1 MDHEN, CDR2 SYDVKM. Trimming cost V 2 bases and J 3 bases, with 14 bases left between them. The CDR3 sequence: CASSLLLQTSYEQYF. For the CDR3, the DNA is TGTGCCAGCAGTTTACTATTACAGACCAGCTACGAGCAGTACTTC.

Notes on this clonotype: The germline gene is not matched at one end of the junction; a read error may be the cause. This chain connects TRBV28 to TRBJ2-3; 7 nucleotides line up with TRBD1. Germline V gives CDR1 MDHEN, CDR2 SYDVKM. CDR3 length equals 16 residues. CDR3 in amino acids: CASRKGGGGWSDTRYF. The CDR3, as DNA: TGTGCCAGCAGGAAAGGGGGCGGAGGCTGGTCAGATACGCGGTATTTT.

Only one count was recorded for this clonotype. The chain joins TRBV5-5 to TRBJ2-5; 15 bases fit TRBD2. The V and J ends lost 2 bases and 11 bases, in that order; junction bases with no gene match: 10. The germline V gene encodes CDR1 SGHKS and CDR2 YYEKEE (reference sequence). This CDR3 has 16 amino acids. CDR3 protein: CASSFGLAGGPNEQYF. CDR3 nucleotide sequence: TGTGCCAGCAGCTTTGGACTAGCGGGAGGGCCGAATGAGCAGTACTTC.

This clonotype was observed a handful of times. The CDR3 protein is CATSRDHAASNEQFF. CDR3 bases: TGTGCCACCAGCAGAGATCATGCAGCGAGCAATGAGCAGTTCTTC. The chain links TRBV15 to TRBJ2-1; no definite D call. The germline CDR1 and CDR2 sequences are LNHNV and YYDKDF (reference sequence). V was pared by 0 bases and J by 6 bases, with 12 bases between. CDR3 size: 15 residues.

This clonotype was seen ten or more times. V and J are TRBV29-1 and TRBJ2-7; unclear D gene. CDR1 is SQVTM and CDR2 is ANQGSEA in the germline V gene. The V gene lost 4 bases and the J gene lost 3 bases, with 13 bases spanning the gap. There are 13 residues in the CDR3. The CDR3 loop is CSVGDLINYEQYF. Written as DNA, the CDR3 is TGCAGCGTTGGAGACCTTATCAACTACGAGCAGTACTTC.

This clonotype appeared a few times. V gene TRBV5-1 combines with J gene TRBJ1-5; tentative D call: TRBD1 (5 bases). The germline gives CDR1 SGHRS, CDR2 YFSETQ. This CDR3 spans 14 amino acids. V lost 4 bases and J 4 bases, leaving 12 bases between the germline ends. CDR3 sequence (DNA): TGCGCCAGCAGCCCGGACGGGGGGAATCAGCCCCAGCATTTT. Its protein is CASSPDGGNQPQHF.

The V and J genes are TRBV29-1 and TRBJ2-1; D tentatively reads TRBD1 or TRBD2 (5 bases each). The CDR3 sequence is 17 residues long. Germline CDR1 and CDR2: SQVTM and ANQGSEA. V shed 1 base and J shed 7 bases, with 23 bases lying between them. In DNA, the CDR3 is TGCAGCGTTGAAGGGGACGAAAGCATAATGGGTCGGAATGAGCAGTTCTTC. This encodes CSVEGDESIMGRNEQFF.